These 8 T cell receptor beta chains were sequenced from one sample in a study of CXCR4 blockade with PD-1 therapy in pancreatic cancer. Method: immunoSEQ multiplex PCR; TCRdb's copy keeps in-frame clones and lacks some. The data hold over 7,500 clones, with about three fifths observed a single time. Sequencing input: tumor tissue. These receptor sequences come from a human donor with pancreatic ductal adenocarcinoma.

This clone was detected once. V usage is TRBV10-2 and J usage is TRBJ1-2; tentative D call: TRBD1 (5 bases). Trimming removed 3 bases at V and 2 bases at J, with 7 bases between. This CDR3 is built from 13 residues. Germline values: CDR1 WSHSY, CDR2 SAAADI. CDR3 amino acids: CASSEQVNYGYTF. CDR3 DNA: TGCGCCAGCAGTGAACAGGTGAACTATGGCTACACCTTC.

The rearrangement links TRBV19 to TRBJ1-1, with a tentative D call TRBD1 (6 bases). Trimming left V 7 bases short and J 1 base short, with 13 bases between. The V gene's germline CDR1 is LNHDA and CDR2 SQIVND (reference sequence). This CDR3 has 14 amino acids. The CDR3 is CASIPGHPNTEAFF. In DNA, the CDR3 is TGTGCCAGTATCCCGGGACACCCGAACACTGAAGCTTTCTTT.

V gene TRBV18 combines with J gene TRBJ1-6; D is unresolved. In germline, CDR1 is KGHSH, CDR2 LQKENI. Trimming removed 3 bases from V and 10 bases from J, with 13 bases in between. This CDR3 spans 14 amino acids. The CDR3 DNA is TGTGCCAGCTCACCCGACCTACAGAGATCACCCCTCCACTTT. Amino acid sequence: CASSPDLQRSPLHF.

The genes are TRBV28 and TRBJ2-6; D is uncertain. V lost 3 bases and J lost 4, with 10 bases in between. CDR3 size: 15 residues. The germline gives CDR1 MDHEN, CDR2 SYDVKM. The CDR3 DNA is TGTGCCAGCAGTTTGGGCGGCCCCGGGGCCAACGTCCTGACTTTC. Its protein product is CASSLGGPGANVLTF.

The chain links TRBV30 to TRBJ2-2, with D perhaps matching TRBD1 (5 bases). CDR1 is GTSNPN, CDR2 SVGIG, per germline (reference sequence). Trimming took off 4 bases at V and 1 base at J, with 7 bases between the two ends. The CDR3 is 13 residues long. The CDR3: CAWTGRNTGELFF. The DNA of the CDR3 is TGTGCCTGGACAGGGCGGAACACCGGGGAGCTGTTTTTT. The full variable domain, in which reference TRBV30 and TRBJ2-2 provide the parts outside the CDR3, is SQTIHQWPATLVQPVGSPLSLECTVEGTSNPNLYWYRQAAGRGLQLLFYSVGIGQISSEVPQNLSASRPQDRQFILSSKKLLLSDSGFYLCAWTGRNTGELFFGEGSRLTVL.

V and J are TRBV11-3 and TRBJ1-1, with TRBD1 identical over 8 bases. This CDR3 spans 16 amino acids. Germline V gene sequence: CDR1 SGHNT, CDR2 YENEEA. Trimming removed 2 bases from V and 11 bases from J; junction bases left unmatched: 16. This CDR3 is CASSLMVGQGKRGAFF. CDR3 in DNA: TGTGCCAGCAGCTTAATGGTCGGACAGGGAAAGAGAGGGGCTTTCTTT.

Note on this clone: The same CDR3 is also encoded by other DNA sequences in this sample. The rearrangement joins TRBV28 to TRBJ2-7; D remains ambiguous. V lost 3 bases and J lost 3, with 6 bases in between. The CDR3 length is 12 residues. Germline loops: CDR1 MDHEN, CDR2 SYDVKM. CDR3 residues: CASSLQDYEQYF. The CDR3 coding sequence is TGTGCCAGCAGTTTGCAGGACTACGAGCAGTACTTC.

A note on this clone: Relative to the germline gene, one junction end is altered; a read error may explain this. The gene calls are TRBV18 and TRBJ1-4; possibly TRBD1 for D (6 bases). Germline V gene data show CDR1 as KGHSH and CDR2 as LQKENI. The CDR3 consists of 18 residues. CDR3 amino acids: CASLPFPLLGGGNEKLFF. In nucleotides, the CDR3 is TGTGCCAGCTTACCATTTCCCCTTCTCGGGGGCGGCAATGAAAAACTGTTTTTT.